The 8 T cell receptor beta chains below come from one sample, sequenced in a study of spatial heterogeneity in lung cancer (dated by TCRdb to the late 2010s). This specimen's time point label, interpreted: sample taken at primary tumor resection. The method behind the library was 5' RACE. The instrument was a NextSeq 500. TCRdb took the public reads, trimmed them with fastp at Q25, ran MiXCR for clone calling and kept in-frame beta chains. Duplicate CDR3 protein sequences are folded into a single record with the most common DNA and genes. This sample holds tens of thousands of distinct CDR3 sequences; roughly 13% were observed only once. The ten largest clonotypes hold approximately 60% of the sample. This specimen was PBMCs, taken at surgery. These receptors all stem from a male donor with early-stage non-small cell lung cancer.

This clonotype was detected a few times. The chain joins TRBV12-3 or TRBV12-4 to TRBJ1-5, with a tentative D call TRBD1 (6 bases). The CDR3 runs 15 residues. V was shortened by 7 bases and J by 7 bases, with 20 bases between the two germline ends. CDR3: CASTPTGSADQPQHF. The CDR3 DNA is TGTGCCAGCACCCCCACAGGGTCTGCGGACCAGCCCCAGCATTTT.

V usage is TRBV2 and J usage is TRBJ1-6; possible D gene TRBD1, 6 bases. This CDR3 is built from 16 residues. The V gene lost 5 bases and the J gene lost 7 bases, with 18 bases spanning the gap. Germline V gene sequence: CDR1 SNHLY, CDR2 FYNNEI. CDR3 amino acids: CASSPWGGDANSPLHF. The CDR3 nucleotides are TGTGCCAGCAGTCCTTGGGGGGGCGATGCGAATTCACCCCTCCACTTT.

The table lists this clonotype with a few counts. The chain joins TRBV27 to TRBJ2-2, with D possibly being TRBD2 (6 bases). The CDR3 sequence is 15 residues long. From germline, CDR1 is MNHEY and CDR2 SMNVEV (reference sequence). The V end lost 2 bases, the J end lost 7 bases, and 14 bases lay between the germline ends. The chain's CDR3 is CASSLLTSRGGELFF. The CDR3 nucleotides are TGTGCCAGCAGTTTACTTACTAGCCGAGGCGGGGAGCTGTTTTTT.

The chain's CDR3 is CSARKQLNTEAFF. DNA for the CDR3: TGCAGTGCTAGAAAGCAGTTGAACACTGAAGCTTTCTTT. The V gene is TRBV20-1, the J gene TRBJ1-1; D not resolved. The CDR3 is 13 residues long. In germline, CDR1 is DFQATT, CDR2 SNEGSKA (reference sequence). Trimming removed 2 bases from V and 0 bases from J, with 7 bases in between.

This clonotype showed up just a few times. This rearrangement joins TRBV3-1 to TRBJ2-3; TRBD2 matches at 10 bases. V gave up 4 bases and J gave up 5 bases; unmatched junction bases: 3. Germline CDR1 and CDR2: LGHDT and YNNKEL (reference sequence). There are 14 residues in the CDR3. In DNA, the CDR3 is TGTGCCAGCAGCCCCCGGACTAGCGGAGATACGCAGTATTTT. Translation: CASSPRTSGDTQYF.

The chain recombines TRBV6-2 or TRBV6-3 with TRBJ2-2; 7 bases are shared with TRBD1. J was trimmed by 0 bases and V by 6 bases; bases with no gene match: 4. Germline CDR1 reads MNHEY; CDR2 reads SVGEGT. The CDR3 runs to 15 residues. The CDR3 region has the DNA TGTGCCAGCAGCCGGGACAGCGCGAACACCGGGGAGCTGTTTTTT. This gives the protein CASSRDSANTGELFF.

The chain joins TRBV7-6 to TRBJ2-1; TRBD2 agrees at 7 bases. In germline, CDR1 is SGHVS, CDR2 FNYEAQ. This CDR3 spans 17 amino acids. With 1 base clipped from V and 1 base from J, the junction kept 7 bases outside the gene matches. The DNA of the CDR3 is TGTGCCAGCAGCTTAGTTCCCCCGCGGGGGTCCTACAATGAGCAGTTCTTC. This gives the protein CASSLVPPRGSYNEQFF.

The chain joins TRBV5-5 to TRBJ2-7; D ambiguous. This CDR3 region has 12 residues. Trimming cost V 0 bases and J 3 bases, with 4 bases left between them. Germline assignment: CDR1 SGHKS and CDR2 YYEKEE (reference sequence). In DNA, the CDR3 is TGTGCCAGCAGCTTGGGGTTCTACGAGCAGTACTTC. This gives the protein CASSLGFYEQYF.